Each of the 13 T cell receptor beta chains below was sequenced from the same sample in a study of patients and donors after allogeneic stem cell transplantation. TCRdb re-analysed the RT-PCR reads in MiXCR, keeping a single row per CDR3 protein. The data show fewer than 250,000 distinct CDR3 sequences, 11% to 15% seen once. The sample comprised blood, either unsorted or a sorted T cell fraction (not recorded which). The receptors were gathered from a human donor who was either an allogeneic HSCT recipient or a stem cell or donor lymphocyte infusion donor (not recorded which). It is not recorded whose cells these are; they may come from a transplant donor.

This clonotype has more than one count but fewer than ten. The chain is built from TRBV29-1 and TRBJ1-2; 8 positions agree with TRBD1. Losses at the gene ends were 7 bases for V and 7 bases for J; bases not matched to a gene: 20. CDR3 length: 16 residues. Germline CDR1 is SQVTM and CDR2 is ANQGSEA. DNA for the CDR3: TGCAGCGCCCACCCGTTAGGAACAGGGGGTAGCTCTGGCTACACCTTC. This encodes CSAHPLGTGGSSGYTF.

There are many counts of this clonotype. V usage is TRBV12-3 or TRBV12-4 and J usage is TRBJ1-6; no definite D call. The CDR3 length is 15 residues. V was pared by 5 bases and J by 7 bases, with 15 bases between. The CDR3 sequence is CASSPPRPGNSPLHF. The CDR3 DNA reads as TGTGCCAGCAGTCCGCCCCGCCCGGGAAATTCACCCCTCCACTTT.

This clonotype was detected a few times. As DNA, the CDR3 is TGTGCCAGCAGCTCAGCACACGGACCGGACCTCGGGATCTACGAGCAGTACTTC. Translated, it gives CASSSAHGPDLGIYEQYF. The chain has TRBV11-1 and TRBJ2-7, with D maybe TRBD2 (5 bases). Germline lookup yields CDR1 SGHAT and CDR2 FQDESV (reference sequence). The CDR3 is made up of 18 amino acids. V gave up 4 bases and J gave up 3 bases, with 25 bases separating them.

The chain combines TRBV6-1 with TRBJ1-1; D is undetermined. Trimming took off 6 bases at V and 5 bases at J, with 13 bases between the two ends. Germline values: CDR1 MNHNS, CDR2 SASEGT. This CDR3 contains 13 residues. CDR3 DNA sequence: TGTGCCAGCAGGGTACAGAGAAGGACTGAAGCTTTCTTT. Translation gives CASRVQRRTEAFF.

There are many counts of this clonotype. The DNA for the CDR3 is TGTGCCAGCGCTGACAGGACGAACACTGAAGCTTTCTTT. Translating it yields CASADRTNTEAFF. The V call is TRBV12-3 or TRBV12-4, the J call TRBJ1-1, with D perhaps matching TRBD1 (6 bases). The CDR3 sequence is 13 residues long. V was pared by 8 bases and J by 1 base, with 11 bases between.

The CDR3 nucleotides read TGTGCCAGCTCACCGACGCTAGCGGGGGGAACTTACAATGAGCAGTTCTTC. Encoded protein: CASSPTLAGGTYNEQFF. The V gene is TRBV18, the J gene TRBJ2-1; 11 bases are a match to TRBD2. CDR1 is KGHSH and CDR2 is LQKENI in the germline V gene. This CDR3 is built from 17 residues. The V segment lost 3 bases and the J segment 4 bases; nucleotides outside the gene matches: 8.

This clonotype has only a few counts. The CDR3 here is CASSLGTGGLGEQYF. The CDR3 region has the DNA TGTGCCAGCAGCTTGGGGACAGGGGGCCTAGGCGAGCAGTACTTC. The V and J genes are TRBV7-2 and TRBJ2-7; 12 bases fit TRBD1. There are 15 residues in the CDR3. The germline V gene has CDR1 SGHTA and CDR2 FQGNSA. V shed 3 bases and J 6 bases; nucleotides not matched to a gene: 6.

In its sample, this clonotype was seen a few times. The genes are TRBV18 and TRBJ2-5, with 8 bases aligning to TRBD1. This CDR3 region has 15 residues. V was pared by 0 bases and J by 5 bases, with 5 bases of the junction left unmatched. Germline CDR1 and CDR2: KGHSH and LQKENI. CDR3 in amino acids: CASSPPDRAGETQYF. The CDR3, as DNA: TGTGCCAGCTCACCACCGGACAGGGCCGGGGAGACCCAGTACTTC. Based on the CDR3 plus reference TRBV18 and TRBJ2-5, the full variable domain is NAGVMQNPRHLVRRRGQEARLRCSPMKGHSHVYWYRQLPEEGLKFMVYLQKENIIDESGMPKERFSAEFPKEGPSILRIQQVVRGDSAAYFCASSPPDRAGETQYFGPGTRLLVL.

This rearrangement joins TRBV6-1 to TRBJ2-5; unclear D gene. The CDR3 loop spans 14 amino acids. Germline CDR1 and CDR2: MNHNS and SASEGT. Trimming cost V 5 bases and J 0 bases, with 10 bases left between them. CDR3 nucleotides: TGTGCCAGCAGTATGAGGCAGGACCAAGAGACCCAGTACTTC. Translated, it gives CASSMRQDQETQYF.

The V gene is TRBV6-5, the J gene TRBJ1-1; D not resolved. Germline CDR1 and CDR2: MNHEY and SVGAGI. This CDR3 spans 11 amino acids. Deletions cut 5 bases from V and 5 bases from J, with 6 bases between. CDR3 nucleotides: TGTGCCAGCAGTACTCTGACTGAAGCTTTCTTT. Encoded protein: CASSTLTEAFF.

This clonotype was counted only a few times. V gene TRBV5-4 combines with J gene TRBJ2-2; D possibly uses TRBD1 or TRBD2 (5 bases each). This CDR3 has 13 amino acids. The germline gives CDR1 SGHNT, CDR2 YYREEE (reference sequence). The V end lost 6 bases, the J end lost 4 bases, and 10 bases lay between the germline ends. Written as DNA, the CDR3 is TGTGCCAGCAAAAGAGGGGCCACCGGGGAGCTGTTTTTT. Translating gives CASKRGATGELFF.

The genes are TRBV5-6 and TRBJ2-1; the match to TRBD2 covers 8 bases. Germline-derived CDR1 and CDR2 are SGHDT and YYEEEE. V was pared by 0 bases and J by 4 bases, with 3 bases of the junction left unmatched. The CDR3 sequence is 15 residues long. CDR3: CASSLASSGYNEQFF. CDR3 sequence (DNA): TGTGCCAGCAGCTTGGCTTCTAGCGGGTACAATGAGCAGTTCTTC.

This clonotype was detected only a few times. CDR3 nucleotide sequence: TGTGCCAGCAGTTCCCCGGCGAGGGCGGGCTCCTACGAGCAGTACTTC. It encodes CASSSPARAGSYEQYF. This chain joins TRBV6-2 or TRBV6-3 and TRBJ2-7; tentative D call: TRBD2 (5 bases). With 4 bases removed from V and 0 bases from J, the gap between germline ends came to 16 bases. The CDR3 is 16 residues long. CDR1 is MNHEY, CDR2 SVGEGT, per germline.